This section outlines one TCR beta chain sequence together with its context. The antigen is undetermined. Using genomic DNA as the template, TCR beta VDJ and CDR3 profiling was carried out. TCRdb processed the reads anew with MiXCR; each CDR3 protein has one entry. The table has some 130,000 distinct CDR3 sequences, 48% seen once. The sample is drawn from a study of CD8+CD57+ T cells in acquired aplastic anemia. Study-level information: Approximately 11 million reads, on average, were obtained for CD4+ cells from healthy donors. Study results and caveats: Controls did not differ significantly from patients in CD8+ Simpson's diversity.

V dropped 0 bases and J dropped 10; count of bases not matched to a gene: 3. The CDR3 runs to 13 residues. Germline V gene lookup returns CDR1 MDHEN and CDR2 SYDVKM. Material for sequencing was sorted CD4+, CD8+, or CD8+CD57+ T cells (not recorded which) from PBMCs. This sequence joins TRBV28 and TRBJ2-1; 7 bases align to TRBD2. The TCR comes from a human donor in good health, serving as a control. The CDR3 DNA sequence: TGTGCCAGCAGTTTATGGAAGGGACTAGAGCAGTTCTTC. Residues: CASSLWKGLEQFF.